This T cell receptor (beta chain) was recovered during a study of T cells in Graves' hyperthyroidism and ophthalmopathy. Background on the study: It was at initial diagnosis, before any treatment, that peripheral blood was collected.

This clonotype was seen a handful of times. Amplified TCR beta CDR3 regions came from RNA transcripts. Primed by the HTBI set, a first-round RT-PCR was run on the TCR CDR3. TCRdb passed the multiplex PCR reads through MiXCR, listing each CDR3 protein once. The sample holds nearly 600,000 distinct CDR3 sequences, more than 13% seen once. This sample holds PBMCs from roughly 10 ml fresh peripheral blood. The CDR3 is made up of 13 amino acids. V gave up 3 bases and J gave up 6 bases, with 6 bases separating them. The TCR sequence derives from a woman aged 18 to 35 with Graves' ophthalmopathy. Material for sequencing was blood. The chain is built from TRBV12-3 or TRBV12-4 and TRBJ1-6, with D unresolved. The CDR3, as DNA: TGTGCCAGCAGTTTCCGTAGTAATTCACCCCTCCACTTT. Its translation is CASSFRSNSPLHF.